The source of this T cell receptor beta chain is a study of blood T cell repertoires in COVID-19. Study information: The United States, Italy and Spain supplied acute and convalescent COVID-19 samples.

Original analysis: For nucleated cells, counts were estimated from reference gene primer amplification. The protocol was immunoSEQ multiplex PCR, while the TCRdb copy is restricted to in-frame clones and leaves out a portion. V, J and clone size are taken as reported in that table, and D and trimming were inferred from the DNA itself. The sample shows fewer than 350,000 clones, nearly 90% of them seen only once. Adults between roughly 18 and 89 years of age took part from more than 20 US areas. Grouping used clinical history reported by participants in a survey and questionnaire. V lost 0 bases and J lost 1, with 12 bases in between. Looked up from germline, CDR1 is SGDLS and CDR2 is YYNGEE. The CDR3 contains 16 residues.

This TCR was recovered from a woman under 30 with acute COVID-19. V is TRBV9 and J is TRBJ2-3; tentative D call: TRBD2 (6 bases). The sequencing input was PBMCs or T cells enriched from blood (not recorded which). The CDR3 DNA follows: TGTGCCAGCAGCGTAGGATTAGGAGGGGGCACAGATACGCAGTATTTT. This codes for CASSVGLGGGTDTQYF.